This T cell receptor (beta chain) was sequenced for a study of T cell responses to AZD1222 COVID-19 vaccine. Profiled with immunoSEQ multiplex PCR; TCRdb holds only in-frame clones, not every one. This sample yields under 130,000 clones, of which 92% are seen a single time; approximately 1.1% belongs to the top ten. CDR1 and CDR2 from the germline V gene are MNHEY and SVGEGT. V dropped 5 bases and J dropped 7; count of bases not matched to a gene: 8. The CDR3 spans 14 residues. The sequencing used peripheral blood, collected on day 0 of AZD1222 vaccination. The receptor comes from an adult in good health. The rearrangement uses TRBV6-2 or TRBV6-3 and TRBJ2-7; TRBD2 aligns across 10 bases. The CDR3: CASSLSGRAREQYF. CDR3 DNA: TGTGCCAGCAGTCTGAGCGGGAGGGCTCGTGAGCAGTACTTC.